This is a list of T cell receptor beta chains from one sample in a study of PD-L1 blockade in urothelial cancer. Sequencing used immunoSEQ multiplex PCR; TCRdb keeps in-frame clones, though not all of them. The sample carries some 50,000 clones, about 85% recorded once. The specimen was PBMCs, collected around atezolizumab (anti-PD-L1) treatment. These receptors were collected from a middle-aged man with urothelial cancer. Both conserved end residues are trimmed from each CDR3. A D gene is named only where the DNA matches it firmly.

d_call v_call cdr3_length cdr3_aa
. TRBV30 12 AWSVQNRNQPQH
. TRBV4-1 13 ASRPPGGSGNTIY
. TRBV2 13 ASSEQGTRTDTQY
. TRBV19 10 ASSGVRAEAF
. TRBV7-8 10 ASGTGNQPQH
. TRBV2 13 ASSKDRLLNEKLF
. TRBV5-1 15 ASSLGQRAPSHEKLF
. TRBV6-5 12 ASSYQILATEQF
TRBD1 TRBV4-1 13 ASSQAWTGIYEQY
TRBD1 TRBV5-4 15 ASSPRDRTSGANVLT
. TRBV15 11 ATSPLAKNIQY
TRBD2 TRBV9 17 ASSVDQLLAGLSTDTQY
TRBD2 TRBV6-5 12 ATKSLAGGSEQY
. TRBV11-2 15 ASSLSGRRGLNTEAF
. TRBV7-2 13 ASSLAPGSGNTIY
TRBD2 TRBV7-9 13 ASRSGTRVTGELF
TRBD2 TRBV10-3 13 AISAPTSGSYEQY
TRBD2 TRBV9 15 ASSVRSIAGPNNEQF
. TRBV2 12 ASSQQGANTEAF
. TRBV11-1 14 ASSLDDFQTYNEQF
. TRBV27 11 ASRPQGGKGYT
. TRBV10-3 14 AITRGSGVGTGELF
TRBD2 TRBV7-9 13 ASSPLAGGTDTQY
TRBD2 TRBV4-3 13 ASSQDRTSGRVQF
. TRBV12-5 13 ASALPGVRSNEQF
. TRBV1 18 TSSQAGLEERDPLEYEQY
. TRBV7-7 11 ASSLNIGDRQY
. TRBV27 16 ASSLRWPGQGVQDTQY
. TRBV2 12 ASSTPTRTYEQY